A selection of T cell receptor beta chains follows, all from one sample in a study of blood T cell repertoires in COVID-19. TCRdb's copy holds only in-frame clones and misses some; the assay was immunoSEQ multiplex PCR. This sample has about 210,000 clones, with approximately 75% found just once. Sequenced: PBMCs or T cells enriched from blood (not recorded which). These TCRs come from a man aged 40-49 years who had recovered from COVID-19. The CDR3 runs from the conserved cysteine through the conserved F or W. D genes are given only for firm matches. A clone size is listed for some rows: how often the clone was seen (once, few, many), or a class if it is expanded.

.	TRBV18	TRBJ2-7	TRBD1	TGTGCCAGCTCACACACCCGGGACAGGGGCACCTCCTACGAGCAGTACTTC	CASSHTRDRGTSYEQYF
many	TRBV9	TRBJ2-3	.	TGTGCCAGCAGCGTAGGGGAGGCAGCTAGCACAGATACGCAGTATTTT	CASSVGEAASTDTQYF
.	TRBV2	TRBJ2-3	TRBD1	TGTGCCAGCAGGGGGGACAGGGGCCGCGGAGATACGCAGTATTTT	CASRGDRGRGDTQYF
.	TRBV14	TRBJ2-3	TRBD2	TGTGCCAGCAGCCAAGTATTAGGGGAGGGGTTCACAGATACGCAGTATTTT	CASSQVLGEGFTDTQYF
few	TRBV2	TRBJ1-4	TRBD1	TGTGCCAGCAGAAGACAGGGCTGGACGGAAAAACTGTTTTTT	CASRRQGWTEKLFF
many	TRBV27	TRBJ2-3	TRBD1	TGTGCCAGCAGTTGGGACAGGGCAGGAGATACGCAGTATTTT	CASSWDRAGDTQYF
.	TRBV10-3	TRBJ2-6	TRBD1	TGTGCCACACGACAGGGAAGTGGGGCCAACGTCCTGACTTTC	CATRQGSGANVLTF
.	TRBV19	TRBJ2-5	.	TGTGCCAGTAGTATTCGGTACACTATGGAGACCCAGTACTTC	CASSIRYTMETQYF
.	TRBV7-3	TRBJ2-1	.	TGTGCCAGCAGCTTAAGTATTTCCTACAATGAGCAGTTCTTC	CASSLSISYNEQFF
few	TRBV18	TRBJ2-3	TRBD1	TGTGCCAGCTCACCGATGACAGGGCTGACAGATACGCAGTATTTT	CASSPMTGLTDTQYF
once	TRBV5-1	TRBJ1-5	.	TGCGCCAGCAGCTTGGACCCCCGGGGTTCAGTTGTCAATCAGCCCCAGCATTTT	CASSLDPRGSVVNQPQHF
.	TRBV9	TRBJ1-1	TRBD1	TGTGCCAGCAGCGTAGTTTCCGGGACAGGATTCACTGAAGCTTTCTTT	CASSVVSGTGFTEAFF
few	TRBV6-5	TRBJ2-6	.	TGTGCCAGCAGCCCGGAGGGCACTGGGGCCAACGTCCTGACTTTC	CASSPEGTGANVLTF
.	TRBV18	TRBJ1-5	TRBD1	TGTGCCAGCTCTGAGACAGGGAGCAATCAGCCCCAGCATTTT	CASSETGSNQPQHF
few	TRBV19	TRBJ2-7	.	TGTGCCAGTAGTATGGGCCCCCCTCGGGAGCAGTACTTC	CASSMGPPREQYF
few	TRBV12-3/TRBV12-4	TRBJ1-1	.	TGTGCCAGCAGTTATGGGGGGGGAGCTTTCTTT	CASSYGGGAFF
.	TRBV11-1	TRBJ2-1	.	TGTGCCAGCAGCTTCCTCTACAATGAGCAGTTCTTC	CASSFLYNEQFF
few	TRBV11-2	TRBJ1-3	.	TGTGCCAGCAGCTCCTATGACTGGTTCTCTGGAAACACCATATATTTT	CASSSYDWFSGNTIYF
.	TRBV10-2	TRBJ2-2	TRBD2	TGCGCCAGCAGTGGTAGCGGGGGGGACACCGGGGAGCTGTTTTTT	CASSGSGGDTGELFF
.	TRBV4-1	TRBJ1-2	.	TGCGCCAGCAGCCCGACAAACCTTAACCTATATGGCTACACCTTC	CASSPTNLNLYGYTF
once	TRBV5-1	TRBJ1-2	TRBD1	TGCGCCAGCAGCTTGGACCCCGGGACAGGGGTCTATGGCTACACCTTC	CASSLDPGTGVYGYTF
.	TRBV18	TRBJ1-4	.	TGTGCCAGCTCACCGGACCCCGGAGGGGAAAAACTGTTTTTT	CASSPDPGGEKLFF
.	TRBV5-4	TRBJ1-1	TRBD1	TGTGCCAGCAGCCCACAGACAGGGGGGGACACTGAAGCTTTCTTT	CASSPQTGGDTEAFF
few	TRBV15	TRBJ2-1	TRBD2	TGTGCCACCAGCAGGACTAGCGGGAGGGCCGATGAGCAGTTCTTC	CATSRTSGRADEQFF
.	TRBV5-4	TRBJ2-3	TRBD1	TGTGCCAGCAGCTTGGGACAGGGGGCGCGGGCCCAGTATTTT	CASSLGQGARAQYF
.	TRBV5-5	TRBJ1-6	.	TGTGCCAGCAGCTTGGCAGGGTCGAATTCACCCCTCCACTTT	CASSLAGSNSPLHF
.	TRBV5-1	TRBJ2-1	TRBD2	TGCGCCAGCAGCCCCGAAACGAGCGGGACTTACAATGAGCAGTTCTTC	CASSPETSGTYNEQFF